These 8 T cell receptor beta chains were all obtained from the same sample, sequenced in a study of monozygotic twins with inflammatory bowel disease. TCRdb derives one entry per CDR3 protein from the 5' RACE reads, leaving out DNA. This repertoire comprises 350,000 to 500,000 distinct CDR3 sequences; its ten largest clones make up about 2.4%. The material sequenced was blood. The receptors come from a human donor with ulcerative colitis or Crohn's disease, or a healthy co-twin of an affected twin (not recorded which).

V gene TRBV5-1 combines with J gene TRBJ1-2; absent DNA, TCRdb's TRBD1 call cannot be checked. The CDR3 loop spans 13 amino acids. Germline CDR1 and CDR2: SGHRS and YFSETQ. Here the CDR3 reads CASSFSGAAGYTF.

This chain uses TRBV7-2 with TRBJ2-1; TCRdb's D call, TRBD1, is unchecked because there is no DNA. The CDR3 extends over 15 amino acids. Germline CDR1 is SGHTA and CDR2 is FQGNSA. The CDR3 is CASSSRVAGYNEQFF.

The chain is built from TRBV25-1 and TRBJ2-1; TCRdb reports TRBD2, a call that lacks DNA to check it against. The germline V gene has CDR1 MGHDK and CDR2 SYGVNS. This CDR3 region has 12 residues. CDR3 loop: CATSGRGDEQFF.

The CDR3 sequence is CSARVGIGNTIYF. The V call is TRBV20-1, the J call TRBJ1-3. The germline V gene encodes CDR1 DFQATT and CDR2 SNEGSKA (reference sequence). The CDR3 consists of 13 residues.

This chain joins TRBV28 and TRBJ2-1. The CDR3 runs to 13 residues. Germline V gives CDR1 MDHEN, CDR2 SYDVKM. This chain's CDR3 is CASEDSSYNEQFF.

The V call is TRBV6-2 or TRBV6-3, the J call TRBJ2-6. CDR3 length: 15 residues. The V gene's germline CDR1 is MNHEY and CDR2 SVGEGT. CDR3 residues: CASSPHGSGANVLTF.

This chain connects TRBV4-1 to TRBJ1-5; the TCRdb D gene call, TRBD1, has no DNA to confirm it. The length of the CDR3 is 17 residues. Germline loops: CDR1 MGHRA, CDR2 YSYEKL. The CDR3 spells CASSQEGGRPNNQPQHF.

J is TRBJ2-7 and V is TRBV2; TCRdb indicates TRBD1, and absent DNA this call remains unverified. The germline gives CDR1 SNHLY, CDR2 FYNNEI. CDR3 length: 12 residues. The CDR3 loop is CASRTGNGVKYF.